This record looks at one T cell receptor (beta chain) sequence and its context. Its antigen is unidentified. The record originates from a study of cytomegalovirus exposure and HLA in healthy donors. The repertoire was sequenced with immunoSEQ multiplex PCR; TCRdb's copy has only in-frame clones and lacks some. The table lists 110,000 to 150,000 clones, approximately 93% of them singletons. Trimming stripped 0 bases from V and 12 bases from J, with 11 bases between. The germline V gene has CDR1 MNHEY and CDR2 SVGAGI. The CDR3 has 13 amino acids. Points from the study as a whole: The study listed roughly 150 cytomegalovirus-associated TCR beta chains. In vitro assays verified that a few CMV-associated chains recognized CMV antigens specifically. The finding came from a later analysis; first-cohort TCR clusters tended to co-occur in the roughly 120 validation repertoires. With high specificity and sensitivity, the classifier reportedly diagnosed cytomegalovirus status.

This chain links TRBV6-5 with TRBJ1-4; D remains ambiguous. The clonotype was recovered from a man between 18 and 29 years old in good health and CMV-seronegative. Sequencing used PBMCs. The CDR3 sequence: CASSYSTGSELFF. CDR3 in DNA: TGTGCCAGCAGTTACTCGACCGGGAGTGAACTGTTTTTT.